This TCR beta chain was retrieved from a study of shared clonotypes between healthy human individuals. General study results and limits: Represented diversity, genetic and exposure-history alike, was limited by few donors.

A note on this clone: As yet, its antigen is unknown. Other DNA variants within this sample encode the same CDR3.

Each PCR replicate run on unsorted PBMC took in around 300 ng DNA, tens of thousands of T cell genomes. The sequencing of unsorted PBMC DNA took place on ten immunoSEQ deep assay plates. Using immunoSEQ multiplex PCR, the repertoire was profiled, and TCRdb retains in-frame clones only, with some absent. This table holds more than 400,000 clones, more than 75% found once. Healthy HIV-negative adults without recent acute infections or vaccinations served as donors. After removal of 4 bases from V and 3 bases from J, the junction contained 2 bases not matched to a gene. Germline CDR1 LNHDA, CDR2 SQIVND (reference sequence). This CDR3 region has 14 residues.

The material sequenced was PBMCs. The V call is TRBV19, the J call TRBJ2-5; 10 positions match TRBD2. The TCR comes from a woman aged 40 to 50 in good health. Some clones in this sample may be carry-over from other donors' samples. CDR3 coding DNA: TGTGCCAGTAGTAAAGGACTAGCGGAAGAGACCCAGTACTTC. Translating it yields CASSKGLAEETQYF.